This TCR beta chain was sequenced during a study of cytomegalovirus exposure and HLA in healthy donors. Study-wide findings and caveats: TRBV6-2, TRBV6-3 and other indistinguishable V segments were excluded.

A note on this clone: Its target is not known.

Germline CDR1 SGDLS, CDR2 YYNGEE. After removal of 4 bases from V and 1 base from J, the junction contained 8 bases not matched to a gene. The CDR3 runs 16 residues. The PCR used 60 Vbeta and 13 Jbeta primers. The table came from immunoSEQ multiplex PCR; TCRdb's copy has only in-frame clones and leaves some out. Among hundreds of thousands of clones listed, just over 70% were seen once. The clonotype originates from a female donor in good health and CMV-seronegative. This sequence joins TRBV9 and TRBJ2-3, with 8 bases aligning to TRBD1. The sample consisted of PBMCs. The CDR3 sequence is CASSQQGARGTDTQYF. For the CDR3, the DNA is TGTGCCAGCAGCCAGCAGGGGGCGCGGGGCACAGATACGCAGTATTTT.